A single TCR beta chain is shown here with its context. Its target is not known. The data stem from a study of T cells after yellow fever vaccination. Study-level findings and limits: Post-booster repertoires contained most primary-vaccination clones again (96% CD4, over 70% CD8).

In making TCR cDNA, 5'RACE template switching added a universal primer site and UMIs to it. Using its own MiXCR run on the 5' RACE reads, TCRdb lists one record per CDR3 protein. The sample holds approximately 250,000 distinct CDR3 sequences, roughly 6.8% seen once. The ends lost 6 bases at V and 5 bases at J; junction bases unmatched: 8. Germline V gene lookup returns CDR1 MNHEY and CDR2 SMNVEV (reference sequence). The CDR3 runs 15 residues. This material consisted of CD4+ T cells sorted from PBMCs, taken on the day of the yellow fever booster vaccination. The TCR sequence derives from a man aged 25 to 40 who received the YFV17D yellow fever vaccine. The chain links TRBV27 to TRBJ2-3; 10 nucleotides align to TRBD2. CDR3 DNA sequence: TGTGCCAGCAGGATTAGCGGGAGGAGTAAAGATACGCAGTATTTT. Residues: CASRISGRSKDTQYF.